These 10 T cell receptor beta chains were all obtained from the same sample, sequenced in a study of T cells after yellow fever vaccination. TCRdb re-called the 5' RACE reads with MiXCR, one entry per CDR3 protein. The sample records about 73,000 distinct CDR3 sequences, around 7.3% being singletons. The sequences come from CD8+ T cells sorted from PBMCs, collected on the day of the yellow fever booster vaccination. The receptors derive from a man aged 25 to 40 who received the YFV17D yellow fever vaccine.

In its sample, this clonotype was seen many times. The chain joins TRBV11-2 to TRBJ2-5, with TRBD2 matching 9 bases. CDR3 length: 15 residues. Germline V CDR1 and CDR2: SGHAT, FQNNGV. Trimming took 4 bases from V and 5 from J; bases not matched to a gene: 8. The CDR3 DNA follows: TGTGCCAGCAGCTGGGCGGGAGGGTCTGGGGAGACCCAGTACTTC. This translates into CASSWAGGSGETQYF.

The rearrangement uses TRBV20-1 and TRBJ2-7, with a weak D call TRBD2 (5 bases). The CDR3 is made up of 13 amino acids. CDR1 is DFQATT and CDR2 is SNEGSKA in the germline V gene (reference sequence). DNA for the CDR3: TGCGGGGTGGACTTGTCCAACTCCTACGAGCAGTACTTC. Translated, it gives CGVDLSNSYEQYF.

This rearrangement joins TRBV6-2 or TRBV6-3 to TRBJ2-1; TRBD2 is a possible D gene (5 bases). Germline V gene sequence: CDR1 MNHEY, CDR2 SVGEGT. This CDR3 is 17 amino acids long. Trimming shortened V by 0 bases and J by 4 bases, and 16 bases separated the two germline ends. As DNA, the CDR3 is TGTGCCAGCAGTTACTCCCATGAACTAGTCTTATACAATGAGCAGTTCTTC. Its protein product is CASSYSHELVLYNEQFF.

This clonotype came up a few times. This rearrangement joins TRBV7-9 to TRBJ1-1; D perhaps matches TRBD1 (5 bases). The CDR3 length is 15 residues. Trimming left V 3 bases short and J 0 bases short, with 11 bases between. Germline V lookup: CDR1 SEHNR, CDR2 FQNEAQ (reference sequence). In DNA form, the CDR3 reads TGTGCCAGCAGCTTCGGGTTGGGGCTGAACACTGAAGCTTTCTTT. Encoded protein: CASSFGLGLNTEAFF.

As to this clonotype: The germline gene is not matched at one end of the junction; a read error may be the cause. The rearrangement joins TRBV20-1 to TRBJ2-3; 8 bases fit TRBD2. CDR1 is DFQATT and CDR2 is SNEGSKA in the germline V gene (reference sequence). The CDR3 length is 14 residues. The CDR3 bases are TGCAGTGCTTCCCGGGGGGGAACGGGAGATGCGCAGTATTTT. It is translated as CSASRGGTGDAQYF.

This clonotype was detected a few times. The gene calls are TRBV7-2 and TRBJ2-3; D possibly corresponds to TRBD2 (6 bases). V gave up 1 base and J gave up 1 base, with 12 bases separating them. Germline V gives CDR1 SGHTA, CDR2 FQGNSA. This CDR3 is 16 amino acids long. DNA of the CDR3: TGTGCCAGCAGCTTAGTAGCCGGGGAGGGCACAGATACGCAGTATTTT. Translated: CASSLVAGEGTDTQYF.

The genes are TRBV29-1 and TRBJ2-1; 7 positions agree with TRBD2. Losses at the gene ends were 6 bases for V and 9 bases for J; bases not matched to a gene: 5. The CDR3 spans 11 residues. The V gene's germline CDR1 is SQVTM and CDR2 ANQGSEA. CDR3 nucleotide sequence: TGCAGCGTAGGGAGGGGTCTTGAGCAGTTCTTC. This gives the protein CSVGRGLEQFF.

This clonotype was observed at least ten times. The chain employs TRBV7-2 and TRBJ2-7; D may be TRBD1 (7 bases). The CDR3 is 16 amino acids. V lost 0 bases, J lost 4 bases, and 16 bases lay in between. Germline-derived CDR1 and CDR2 are SGHTA and FQGNSA. The CDR3 region has the DNA TGTGCCAGCAGCTTAGCCTCAGGGGGGTCCGTTTACGAGCAGTACTTC. Translation gives CASSLASGGSVYEQYF.

Many counts were recorded for this clonotype. The CDR3 DNA follows: TGTGCCATCAGTGGACTAACAGGGAACACTGAAGCTTTCTTT. Translation: CAISGLTGNTEAFF. The V and J genes are TRBV10-3 and TRBJ1-1, with a tentative D call TRBD1 (5 bases). Germline V lookup: CDR1 ENHRY, CDR2 SYGVKD. Trimming took off 4 bases at V and 1 base at J, with 10 bases between the two ends. The CDR3 consists of 14 residues.

This clonotype has a count of ten or more. The chain employs TRBV10-1 and TRBJ2-1, with D unclear. The germline V gene encodes CDR1 WNHNN and CDR2 SYGVQD (reference sequence). This CDR3 is built from 14 residues. The ends were cut back, 2 bases at V and 5 bases at J, with 10 bases in the middle. The CDR3 DNA reads as TGCGCCAGCAGTGAGGGGGATACCGACAATGAGCAGTTCTTC. Translated: CASSEGDTDNEQFF.